Presented here are 17 T cell receptor beta chains from one specimen sequenced in a study of cytomegalovirus exposure and HLA in healthy donors. 60 Vbeta and 13 Jbeta primers were used in PCR. TCRdb's copy holds only in-frame clones and misses some; the assay was immunoSEQ multiplex PCR. Found here are 100,000 to 150,000 clones, 15% to 19% of them singletons; the top ten hold 1.9%. Sequencing used PBMCs. The source is a woman aged 18-30 years in good health and CMV-seronegative.

This sequence joins TRBV5-1 and TRBJ2-2; TRBD2 is a possible D gene (6 bases). CDR1 is SGHRS and CDR2 is YFSETQ in the germline V gene. The CDR3 sequence is 16 residues long. V dropped 0 bases and J dropped 2 bases, with 11 bases sitting between them. The CDR3, as DNA: TGCGCCAGCAGCTTGGTAGGGACTCACAACACCGGGGAGCTGTTTTTT. As protein: CASSLVGTHNTGELFF.

The chain uses TRBV5-6 and TRBJ1-4, with D perhaps matching TRBD1 (6 bases). The germline V and J ends were trimmed by 0 bases and 3 bases, with 15 bases remaining between them. The CDR3 is 17 residues long. Germline V gene lookup returns CDR1 SGHDT and CDR2 YYEEEE. CDR3 loop: CASSLDREGLANEKLFF. The CDR3, as DNA: TGTGCCAGCAGCTTGGACAGGGAAGGACTGGCTAATGAAAAACTGTTTTTT.

The gene calls are TRBV28 and TRBJ2-1, with 9 bases matching TRBD1. V dropped 6 bases and J dropped 4; count of bases not matched to a gene: 4. Germline-derived CDR1 and CDR2 are MDHEN and SYDVKM. The CDR3 contains 14 residues. CDR3 sequence: CASRGTGNYNEQFF. The CDR3 DNA reads TGTGCCAGCAGGGGGACAGGGAATTACAATGAGCAGTTCTTC. The variable domain in full, completed from reference TRBV28 and TRBJ2-1, reads DVKVTQSSRYLVKRTGEKVFLECVQDMDHENMFWYRQDPGLGLRLIYFSYDVKMKEKGDIPEGYSVSREKKERFSLILESASTNQTSMYLCASRGTGNYNEQFFGPGTRLTVL.

The V and J genes are TRBV4-1 and TRBJ2-1; D not certain. Looked up from germline, CDR1 is MGHRA and CDR2 is YSYEKL. V lost 2 bases, J lost 2 bases, and 10 bases lay in between. The CDR3 extends over 15 amino acids. The CDR3, as DNA: TGCGCCAGCAGCCAACTATTAACGGCCTACAATGAGCAGTTCTTC. It specifies CASSQLLTAYNEQFF.

This chain connects TRBV28 to TRBJ1-2; D unclear. The CDR3 spans 14 residues. Germline values: CDR1 MDHEN, CDR2 SYDVKM. Trimming stripped 7 bases from V and 4 bases from J, with 16 bases between. The CDR3 spells CASTPPGYLYGYTF. CDR3 sequence (DNA): TGTGCCAGCACCCCCCCGGGGTACCTCTATGGCTACACCTTC.

In DNA form, the CDR3 reads TGTGCCAGCAGCCCCCGGACTAGCGGGAGAAGCGAGCAGTACTTC. Amino acid sequence: CASSPRTSGRSEQYF. The rearrangement uses TRBV6-6 and TRBJ2-7; 13 bases line up with TRBD2. The CDR3 has 15 amino acids. V gave up 6 bases and J gave up 6 bases; unmatched junction bases: 8. Germline CDR1 and CDR2: MNHNY and SVGAGI (reference sequence).

A few counts support this clone. This chain connects TRBV6-5 to TRBJ1-6, with D possibly TRBD1 on 6 matching bases. The germline CDR1 and CDR2 sequences are MNHEY and SVGAGI. The V and J ends lost 0 bases and 5 bases respectively, with 8 bases between them. CDR3 length: 15 amino acids. The CDR3 nucleotides are TGTGCCAGCAGTTACTCGACAGGAGATAATTCACCCCTCCACTTT. Translating it yields CASSYSTGDNSPLHF.

This chain uses TRBV2 with TRBJ2-1; the match to TRBD1 covers 11 bases. Germline values: CDR1 SNHLY, CDR2 FYNNEI. After removal of 9 bases from V and 6 bases from J, the junction contained 16 bases not matched to a gene. There are 17 residues in the CDR3. The CDR3 sequence: CASPEEDRGLVSNEQFF. The CDR3 DNA is TGTGCCAGTCCTGAGGAGGACAGGGGGCTTGTGTCCAATGAGCAGTTCTTC.

The chain couples TRBV9 to TRBJ2-7, with 11 bases matching TRBD2. The germline V gene has CDR1 SGDLS and CDR2 YYNGEE. The V gene end was trimmed by 3 bases and the J gene end by 3 bases; junction bases not matched to a gene: 8. The CDR3 length is 16 residues. This chain's CDR3 is CASSGVAGGPFYEQYF. CDR3 sequence (DNA): TGTGCCAGCAGCGGGGTAGCGGGGGGGCCTTTCTACGAGCAGTACTTC.

Ten or more counts support this clone. This sequence joins TRBV28 and TRBJ2-6, with TRBD1 as a possible D gene (5 bases). Germline CDR1 is MDHEN and CDR2 is SYDVKM. CDR3 size: 16 residues. V was clipped by 3 bases and J by 0 bases, with 9 bases between them. CDR3 DNA: TGTGCCAGCAGTTTCACAGGTCCCTCTGGGGCCAACGTCCTGACTTTC. Translation gives CASSFTGPSGANVLTF.

This clone has only a few counts. The rearrangement uses TRBV6-5 and TRBJ2-1, with 8 positions matching TRBD2. V shed 2 bases, J shed 7 bases, and the junction held 10 bases outside the gene matches. Germline CDR1 is MNHEY and CDR2 is SVGAGI. The CDR3 consists of 16 residues. The CDR3 here is CASSYRTGGGSNEQFF. CDR3 nucleotide sequence: TGTGCCAGCAGTTACCGGACCGGGGGGGGCTCTAATGAGCAGTTCTTC.

This clone occurred a few times. This chain's CDR3 is CASSMQASGGASYNEQFF. The CDR3 DNA sequence: TGTGCCAGTAGTATGCAAGCTAGCGGGGGGGCCTCCTACAATGAGCAGTTCTTC. This rearrangement joins TRBV19 to TRBJ2-1, with 12 bases identical to TRBD2. After removal of 3 bases from V and 0 bases from J, the junction contained 6 bases not matched to a gene. The CDR3 length is 18 residues. The germline CDR1 and CDR2 sequences are LNHDA and SQIVND (reference sequence).

This rearrangement joins TRBV7-8 to TRBJ1-5; D might be TRBD1 (6 bases). The CDR3 runs 14 residues. V was trimmed by 3 bases and J by 0 bases, leaving 6 bases between them. In germline, CDR1 is SGHVS, CDR2 FQNEAQ. The CDR3 loop is CASSLDSSNQPQHF. The CDR3 DNA reads as TGTGCCAGCAGCTTGGACAGTAGCAATCAGCCCCAGCATTTT. Full variable domain (missing parts from reference TRBV7-8 and TRBJ1-5): GAGVSQSPRYKVAKRGQDVALRCDPISGHVSLFWYQQALGQGPEFLTYFQNEAQLDKSGLPSDRFFAERPEGSVSTLKIQRTQQEDSAVYLCASSLDSSNQPQHFGDGTRLSIL.

The chain joins TRBV7-8 to TRBJ2-7, with a possible D match to TRBD2 (6 bases). Trimming stripped 1 base from V and 0 bases from J, with 10 bases between. The CDR3 has 15 residues. The germline gives CDR1 SGHVS, CDR2 FQNEAQ. The CDR3 nucleotides read TGTGCCAGCAGCTTAGGTCGGGGGAGCTCCTACGAGCAGTACTTC. Translated: CASSLGRGSSYEQYF.

This clone has more than one count but fewer than ten. Written as DNA, the CDR3 is TGTGCCAGCAGTCCGACAGGGAGTAATGAAAAACTGTTTTTT. Protein product: CASSPTGSNEKLFF. V is TRBV28 and J is TRBJ1-4; 7 positions agree with TRBD1. In germline, CDR1 is MDHEN, CDR2 SYDVKM. The V gene end was trimmed by 5 bases and the J gene end by 4 bases; junction bases not matched to a gene: 4. CDR3 length: 14 amino acids.

This clone was found a few times. The V call is TRBV6-1, the J call TRBJ2-7; D is undetermined. CDR1 is MNHNS and CDR2 is SASEGT in the germline V gene. There are 14 residues in the CDR3. V lost 10 bases and J lost 2, with 18 bases in between. The CDR3 reads CAIRRRYDAYEQYF. CDR3 sequence (DNA): TGTGCCATCCGGAGACGTTATGATGCCTACGAGCAGTACTTC.

The chain couples TRBV29-1 to TRBJ2-3; 8 positions agree with TRBD2. There are 15 residues in the CDR3. V shed 4 bases and J 2 bases; nucleotides not matched to a gene: 8. Germline V lookup: CDR1 SQVTM, CDR2 ANQGSEA. CDR3 residues: CSVGRLAGATDTQYF. In DNA form, the CDR3 reads TGCAGCGTTGGACGGCTAGCGGGTGCCACAGATACGCAGTATTTT.